The entry below gives a single T cell receptor beta chain sequence along with its context. This entry belongs to a study of blood T cell repertoires in COVID-19. Looking at the study overall: COVID-19 samples, acute and convalescent, were from the United States, Italy and Spain.

Original analysis: Amplification with reference gene primers provided the estimates of nucleated cell counts. Produced via immunoSEQ multiplex PCR; TCRdb's table is partial and in-frame only. V and J calls and clone size come straight from that table; D and trimming were deduced from the DNA. There are about 96,000 clones in the sample; around 85% occur only once, and around a sixth lies in the top ten. CDR3 length equals 14 residues. The germline V gene encodes CDR1 SQVTM and CDR2 ANQGSEA. V lost 3 bases and J lost 3, with 12 bases in between. The receptor was isolated from a woman aged 55-75 years with acute or convalescent COVID-19. Sequenced sample: peripheral blood. The chain combines TRBV29-1 with TRBJ2-1; D perhaps matches TRBD1 (6 bases). The CDR3 reads CSVDVQGNYNEQFF. The CDR3 coding sequence is TGCAGCGTTGATGTCCAGGGGAACTACAATGAGCAGTTCTTC.